The next 25 T cell receptor beta chains were all read from a single sample in a study of chemoradiotherapy in HPV16-positive cancers. Measured with immunoSEQ multiplex PCR; TCRdb has only the in-frame clones, and not every one. This table holds 65,000 to 80,000 clones, 88% found once. Specimen: blood, collected from a patient who underwent chemoradiotherapy. The receptors stem from a human donor with HPV-associated anogenital cancer.

The chain carries TRBV5-1 and TRBJ1-5; TRBD1 matches at 9 bases. The trim removed 0 bases at V and 3 bases at J, leaving 1 base unmatched. CDR3 length: 15 amino acids. Germline CDR1 is SGHRS and CDR2 is YFSETQ. CDR3 DNA: TGCGCCAGCAGCTTGGGACAGGGGGACAATCAGCCCCAGCATTTT. Protein product: CASSLGQGDNQPQHF.

This clone was seen only a few times. The CDR3 DNA is TGTGCCAGCAGTAGGCAGGGGGGCTATGGCTACACCTTC. Translated, it gives CASSRQGGYGYTF. This chain connects TRBV27 to TRBJ1-2; 7 bases fit TRBD1. V gave up 5 bases and J gave up 4 bases; unmatched junction bases: 4. CDR1 is MNHEY, CDR2 SMNVEV, per germline (reference sequence). This CDR3 is built from 13 residues.

In its sample, this clone was seen a few times. This chain uses TRBV25-1 with TRBJ1-5, with 7 bases identical to TRBD1. This CDR3 is 15 amino acids long. From germline, CDR1 is MGHDK and CDR2 SYGVNS. V shed 7 bases and J 1 base; nucleotides not matched to a gene: 7. The CDR3 here is CASTARGLSNQPQHF. The CDR3 DNA is TGTGCCAGCACCGCTAGGGGGCTCAGCAATCAGCCCCAGCATTTT. Full variable domain (missing parts from reference TRBV25-1 and TRBJ1-5): EADIYQTPRYLVIGTGKKITLECSQTMGHDKMYWYQQDPGMELHLIHYSYGVNSTEKGDLSSESTVSRIRTEHFPLTLESARPSHTSQYLCASTARGLSNQPQHFGDGTRLSIL.

The chain joins TRBV5-1 to TRBJ1-2, with a possible D match to TRBD1 (5 bases). Germline assignment: CDR1 SGHRS and CDR2 YFSETQ. CDR3 size: 15 residues. V was shortened by 0 bases and J by 4 bases, with 13 bases between the two germline ends. The CDR3 region is CASSLAQGARYGYTF. In DNA form, the CDR3 reads TGCGCCAGCAGCTTGGCCCAGGGTGCGCGCTATGGCTACACCTTC.

V usage is TRBV4-2 and J usage is TRBJ1-3; D unresolved. This CDR3 spans 16 amino acids. CDR1 is LGHNA, CDR2 YNFKEQ, per germline. V gave up 0 bases and J gave up 0 bases, with 9 bases separating them. The CDR3 DNA is TGTGCCAGCAGCCAAGAGGGGATCCTCTCTGGAAACACCATATATTTT. Protein product: CASSQEGILSGNTIYF.

The chain uses TRBV7-3 and TRBJ1-1; D not resolved. There are 13 residues in the CDR3. The germline V gene encodes CDR1 SGHTA and CDR2 FQGTGA. Trimming took off 0 bases at V and 1 base at J, with 3 bases between the two ends. In DNA, the CDR3 is TGTGCCAGCAGCTTAACCAGGAACACTGAAGCTTTCTTT. Translation: CASSLTRNTEAFF. The variable domain in full, with the rest retrieved from reference TRBV7-3 and TRBJ1-1, is GAGVSQTPSNKVTEKGKYVELRCDPISGHTALYWYRQSLGQGPEFLIYFQGTGAADDSGLPNDRFFAVRPEGSVSTLKIQRTERGDSAVYLCASSLTRNTEAFFGQGTRLTVV.

This clone appeared a single time. The rearrangement links TRBV9 to TRBJ1-2, with TRBD1 matching over 9 bases. Germline loops: CDR1 SGDLS, CDR2 YYNGEE. Trimming cost V 0 bases and J 8 bases; bases outside gene matches: 8. This CDR3 region has 15 residues. The CDR3 loop reads CASSVGQGDFLGYTF. The CDR3 bases are TGTGCCAGCAGCGTAGGACAGGGGGATTTTTTAGGCTACACCTTC.

The chain has TRBV11-1 and TRBJ1-2; D possibly corresponds to TRBD1 (6 bases). CDR3 length: 13 residues. CDR1 SGHAT and CDR2 FQDESV come from the germline V gene (reference sequence). V was shortened by 5 bases and J by 8 bases, with 15 bases between the two germline ends. This chain's CDR3 is CASSQTGYGGYTF. The CDR3 bases are TGTGCCAGCAGCCAGACAGGCTATGGGGGCTACACCTTC.

The V gene is TRBV28, the J gene TRBJ1-1; D gene ambiguous. Trimming cost V 1 base and J 11 bases, with 11 bases left between them. This CDR3 comprises 12 residues. Germline CDR1 MDHEN, CDR2 SYDVKM. The CDR3 reads CASSLSLGRAFF. The CDR3 bases are TGTGCCAGCAGTTTATCCCTGGGAAGGGCTTTCTTT.

The genes are TRBV5-1 and TRBJ1-5; D is possibly TRBD1 (6 bases). Between the trimmed V and J ends, which lost 4 bases and 2 bases, there was a span of 13 bases. The CDR3 spans 15 residues. Germline lookup yields CDR1 SGHRS and CDR2 YFSETQ. Written as DNA, the CDR3 is TGCGCCAGCAGCCCCTCAGGGGCAGGCAATCAGCCCCAGCATTTT. Translated: CASSPSGAGNQPQHF. Looking up the rest from reference TRBV5-1 and TRBJ1-5 gives the full variable domain: KAGVTQTPRYLIKTRGQQVTLSCSPISGHRSVSWYQQTPGQGLQFLFEYFSETQRNKGNFPGRFSGRQFSNSRSEMNVSTLELGDSALYLCASSPSGAGNQPQHFGDGTRLSIL.

This chain joins TRBV5-1 and TRBJ2-2, with 8 bases fitting TRBD2. Germline V gives CDR1 SGHRS, CDR2 YFSETQ. This CDR3 comprises 16 residues. The V gene end was trimmed by 3 bases and the J gene end by 5 bases; junction bases not matched to a gene: 9. The CDR3 DNA reads as TGCGCCAGCAGCTCCCCCGGGGGGGGGCCGACCGGGGAGCTGTTTTTT. Translation gives CASSSPGGGPTGELFF.

The chain couples TRBV18 to TRBJ1-6; 8 nucleotides match TRBD1. The CDR3 covers 15 residues. Germline CDR1 reads KGHSH; CDR2 reads LQKENI. V was pared by 1 base and J by 8 bases, with 4 bases of the junction left unmatched. The CDR3 reads CASSPLQGADSPLHF. CDR3 bases: TGTGCCAGCTCACCACTTCAGGGGGCAGATTCACCCCTCCACTTT. The full variable domain, its missing parts supplied by reference TRBV18 and TRBJ1-6, is NAGVMQNPRHLVRRRGQEARLRCSPMKGHSHVYWYRQLPEEGLKFMVYLQKENIIDESGMPKERFSAEFPKEGPSILRIQQVVRGDSAAYFCASSPLQGADSPLHFGNGTRLTVT.

V usage is TRBV6-1 and J usage is TRBJ2-7, with D possibly being TRBD1 (6 bases). Between the trimmed V and J ends, which lost 3 bases and 4 bases, there was a span of 16 bases. Germline loops: CDR1 MNHNS, CDR2 SASEGT. This CDR3 region has 15 residues. As DNA, the CDR3 is TGTGCCAGCAGTGACTACAGGGTAAACGTTTACGAGCAGTACTTC. Translation gives CASSDYRVNVYEQYF.

The rearrangement uses TRBV6-4 and TRBJ2-1, with 8 bases fitting TRBD2. The germline CDR1 and CDR2 sequences are MRHNA and SNTAGT. After removal of 0 bases from V and 7 bases from J, the junction contained 8 bases not matched to a gene. This CDR3 region has 16 residues. The CDR3 reads CASSDSYGRARNEQFF. CDR3 nucleotide sequence: TGTGCCAGCAGTGACTCCTACGGGAGGGCCAGGAATGAGCAGTTCTTC.

This rearrangement joins TRBV7-2 to TRBJ2-7; D not resolved. Germline V CDR1 and CDR2: SGHTA, FQGNSA. V was trimmed by 5 bases and J by 3 bases, leaving 11 bases between them. This CDR3 has 13 amino acids. DNA of the CDR3: TGTGCCAGCAGCCCCGGGTTGCACTACGAGCAGTACTTC. This gives the protein CASSPGLHYEQYF.

This chain connects TRBV14 to TRBJ2-3, with 8 bases fitting TRBD1. The CDR3 totals 16 residues. CDR1 and CDR2 from the germline V gene are SGHDN and FVKESK. J was trimmed by 5 bases and V by 4 bases; bases with no gene match: 11. CDR3 in amino acids: CASSRKGQAFGDTQYF. The CDR3 nucleotides are TGTGCCAGCAGCCGAAAGGGACAGGCGTTTGGAGATACGCAGTATTTT.

The chain uses TRBV18 and TRBJ1-3; D is unclear. This CDR3 contains 17 residues. Trimming shortened V by 2 bases and J by 0 bases, and 14 bases separated the two germline ends. The germline CDR1 and CDR2 sequences are KGHSH and LQKENI. The CDR3 region is CASSPNLQVPSGNTIYF. In DNA, the CDR3 is TGTGCCAGCTCACCAAACCTCCAGGTACCCTCTGGAAACACCATATATTTT.

This chain connects TRBV19 to TRBJ1-5, with 10 bases aligning to TRBD1. The CDR3 sequence is 16 residues long. Germline loops: CDR1 LNHDA, CDR2 SQIVND (reference sequence). V trimming: 4 bases; J trimming: 2 bases; junction bases outside the gene matches: 5. The CDR3 DNA is TGTGCCAGTAGTACGAGACAGGGGGCTGGCAATCAGCCCCAGCATTTT. Its translation is CASSTRQGAGNQPQHF.

The chain joins TRBV5-1 to TRBJ2-7, with D perhaps TRBD2 (5 bases). The CDR3 is 15 residues long. V gave up 1 base and J gave up 6 bases, with 17 bases separating them. CDR1 SGHRS and CDR2 YFSETQ come from the germline V gene. The CDR3 protein is CASSLNPLTSTEQYF. The CDR3 DNA is TGCGCCAGCAGCTTGAACCCCCTTACTAGTACCGAGCAGTACTTC.

The V call is TRBV4-1, the J call TRBJ2-7, with D possibly being TRBD1 (5 bases). Trimming removed 4 bases at V and 2 bases at J, with 9 bases between. The CDR3 has 13 residues. Looked up from germline, CDR1 is MGHRA and CDR2 is YSYEKL. CDR3 sequence: CASSPEDTYEQYF. The CDR3 DNA follows: TGCGCCAGCAGCCCTGAGGACACCTACGAGCAGTACTTC.

The rearrangement links TRBV5-1 to TRBJ1-1; D is undetermined. Per germline, CDR1 SGHRS and CDR2 YFSETQ. V gave up 3 bases and J gave up 1 base, with 10 bases separating them. The CDR3 spans 14 residues. DNA of the CDR3: TGCGCCAGCAGCTCTCTCGTCGGGAACACTGAAGCTTTCTTT. Translated, it gives CASSSLVGNTEAFF.

J is TRBJ1-1 and V is TRBV29-1; D remains ambiguous. Trimming left V 3 bases short and J 0 bases short, with 5 bases between. The CDR3 extends over 12 amino acids. CDR1 and CDR2 (germline): SQVTM, ANQGSEA. The CDR3 loop is CSVEQMNTEAFF. In DNA form, the CDR3 reads TGCAGCGTTGAGCAGATGAACACTGAAGCTTTCTTT.

CDR3 sequence reads: CASRLVSGYGYTF. The CDR3 region has the DNA TGTGCCAGCAGACTCGTAAGTGGCTATGGCTACACCTTC. The chain combines TRBV5-6 with TRBJ1-2; D call uncertain. Trimming shortened V by 5 bases and J by 4 bases, and 12 bases separated the two germline ends. Per germline, CDR1 SGHDT and CDR2 YYEEEE. The CDR3 has 13 residues.

This chain uses TRBV7-9 with TRBJ1-4; a weak D match, TRBD1 (5 bases). V was cut by 1 base and J by 7 bases, with 10 bases left in between. Germline assignment: CDR1 SEHNR and CDR2 FQNEAQ (reference sequence). The CDR3 totals 14 residues. DNA for the CDR3: TGTGCCAGCAGCTTAGATGACAGTCTTGAAAAACTGTTTTTT. It translates to CASSLDDSLEKLFF.

The rearrangement links TRBV5-8 to TRBJ2-3, with a weak D call TRBD2 (6 bases). The germline CDR1 and CDR2 sequences are SGHTS and YDEGEE. This CDR3 comprises 15 residues. V lost 4 bases and J lost 0, with 12 bases in between. In DNA form, the CDR3 reads TGTGCCAGCAGCCCTGGGACTGTTAGCACAGATACGCAGTATTTT. Translated: CASSPGTVSTDTQYF.